These 24 T cell receptor beta chains were sequenced from one sample in a study of neurological immune-mediated disorders. Indicated time point: technical triplicate 3. MiXCR, applied by TCRdb to the 5' RACE reads, yields one record per CDR3 protein. This table holds 25,000 to 35,000 distinct CDR3 sequences, about a sixth found once. The material sequenced was CD4+ T cells from blood. These receptors all stem from a female donor with HTLV-1-associated myelopathy (HAM/TSP).

A remark on this clonotype: The DNA is left out, because the CDR3 cannot be placed on it with certainty; the CDR3 is given as TCRdb lists it. This rearrangement joins TRBV7-8 to TRBJ2-3. The CDR3 numbers 18 amino acids, ends counted. Germline loops: CDR1 SGHVS, CDR2 FQNEAQ. The CDR3 spells CDSSIYLCSVAGTDTQYF.

The chain employs TRBV7-2 and TRBJ2-3; D is undetermined. Trimming pared 5 bases from V and 5 bases from J, leaving 20 bases between. Germline V gene lookup returns CDR1 SGHTA and CDR2 FQGNSA. This CDR3 is 16 amino acids long. The CDR3 loop reads CASSPHKDTFVDTQYF. The CDR3 nucleotides read TGTGCCAGCAGCCCCCATAAGGATACCTTTGTAGATACGCAGTATTTT.

In its sample, this clonotype was seen many times. The gene calls are TRBV7-2 and TRBJ2-7, with TRBD2 identical over 9 bases. Germline V CDR1 and CDR2: SGHTA, FQGNSA. The CDR3 contains 13 residues. J was trimmed by 5 bases and V by 4 bases; bases with no gene match: 3. The CDR3 loop is CASSSSGGNEQYF. The CDR3 DNA is TGTGCCAGCAGCTCGAGCGGGGGGAACGAGCAGTACTTC.

This clonotype was observed at least ten times. The chain combines TRBV7-9 with TRBJ2-3; 7 bases agree with TRBD2. Germline V gene sequence: CDR1 SEHNR, CDR2 FQNEAQ (reference sequence). The CDR3 loop spans 14 amino acids. Unmatched junction bases numbered 3, after V lost 3 bases and J lost 3 bases. CDR3 DNA sequence: TGTGCCAGCAGCTTGACGGGGGGTACAGATACGCAGTATTTT. As protein: CASSLTGGTDTQYF.

There are many counts of this clonotype. J is TRBJ2-5 and V is TRBV20-1; tentative D call: TRBD2 (7 bases). Germline V gene sequence: CDR1 DFQATT, CDR2 SNEGSKA (reference sequence). V was pared by 3 bases and J by 7 bases, with 18 bases between. The CDR3 is made up of 14 amino acids. The CDR3 protein is CSASLEGGHGTQYF. CDR3 DNA sequence: TGCAGTGCTAGCCTAGAGGGGGGGCACGGGACCCAGTACTTC.

Ten or more counts support this clonotype. The chain is built from TRBV5-8 and TRBJ1-6; 7 nucleotides line up with TRBD1. The CDR3 has 13 amino acids. V lost 5 bases and J lost 9; bases outside the gene matches: 5. Germline CDR1 reads SGHTS; CDR2 reads YDEGEE. The chain's CDR3 is CASSRQGRSPLHF. The DNA for the CDR3 is TGTGCCAGCAGTCGACAGGGACGTTCACCCCTCCACTTT. Together with reference TRBV5-8 and TRBJ1-6, the CDR3 gives the full variable domain: EAGVTQSPTHLIKTRGQQATLRCSPISGHTSVYWYQQALGLGLQFLLWYDEGEERNRGNFPPRFSGRQFPNYSSELNVNALELEDSALYLCASSRQGRSPLHFGNGTRLTVT.

The chain recombines TRBV7-2 with TRBJ2-1; TRBD1 matches at 8 bases. The V gene end was trimmed by 4 bases and the J gene end by 3 bases; junction bases not matched to a gene: 5. The CDR3 has 15 residues. The V gene's germline CDR1 is SGHTA and CDR2 FQGNSA. The chain's CDR3 is CASSSMTGVYNEQFF. The CDR3 coding sequence is TGTGCCAGCAGCTCAATGACAGGGGTCTACAATGAGCAGTTCTTC.

This clonotype was detected ten times or more. The genes are TRBV12-3 or TRBV12-4 and TRBJ2-2; TRBD2 matches at 13 bases. CDR3 length: 16 residues. With V trimmed by 6 bases and J by 6 bases, 7 bases remained unmatched. The CDR3 coding sequence is TGTGCCAGCAGGTTGGGACTAGCGGGGAAAGCCGGGGAGCTGTTTTTT. Its protein product is CASRLGLAGKAGELFF.

There are many counts of this clonotype. The gene calls are TRBV15 and TRBJ2-3, with D possibly being TRBD1 or TRBD2 (5 bases each). V was clipped by 0 bases and J by 6 bases, with 10 bases between them. CDR1 and CDR2 (germline): LNHNV, YYDKDF (reference sequence). The CDR3 spans 14 residues. This CDR3 is CATSRDSGADTQYF. DNA for the CDR3: TGTGCCACCAGCAGAGATTCCGGGGCGGATACGCAGTATTTT.

This clonotype has ten or more counts. V and J are TRBV4-1 and TRBJ2-7; the D gene is possibly TRBD2 (5 bases). From germline, CDR1 is MGHRA and CDR2 YSYEKL. V dropped 0 bases and J dropped 4 bases, with 7 bases sitting between them. The CDR3 has 13 amino acids. The CDR3 here is CASSQDRRYEQYF. Here the CDR3 DNA reads TGCGCCAGCAGCCAAGACCGGAGGTACGAGCAGTACTTC.

This clonotype was recorded many times. The chain couples TRBV5-1 to TRBJ2-1; unclear D gene. The CDR3 runs to 15 residues. The V gene lost 2 bases and the J gene lost 0 bases, with 9 bases spanning the gap. CDR1 and CDR2 (germline): SGHRS, YFSETQ. CDR3 region: CASSLASGSYNEQFF. In DNA, the CDR3 is TGCGCCAGCAGCTTAGCGTCAGGCTCCTACAATGAGCAGTTCTTC.

This clonotype occurred many times. V usage is TRBV20-1 and J usage is TRBJ2-3; the D is unclear. The CDR3 has 14 residues. Per the germline V gene, CDR1 is DFQATT and CDR2 is SNEGSKA (reference sequence). Trimming took off 8 bases at V and 1 base at J, with 16 bases between the two ends. The DNA for the CDR3 is TGCAGTCACAGTGGGCCCGTTGGCACAGATACGCAGTATTTT. This sequence encodes CSHSGPVGTDTQYF.

This clonotype was recorded at least ten times. V is TRBV12-5 and J is TRBJ2-3; TRBD2 aligns across 11 bases. The CDR3 spans 17 residues. From germline, CDR1 is LGHNT and CDR2 FRNRAP. V lost 1 base, J lost 6 bases, and 9 bases stayed unmatched. The CDR3: CASGLEAVAGGPDTQYF. The CDR3 bases are TGTGCTAGTGGTTTGGAAGCCGTAGCGGGGGGGCCGGATACGCAGTATTTT.

This clonotype was seen at least ten times. J is TRBJ2-6 and V is TRBV19, with TRBD1 identical over 8 bases. The V gene end was trimmed by 4 bases and the J gene end by 4 bases; junction bases not matched to a gene: 3. CDR3 length: 15 amino acids. Germline lookup yields CDR1 LNHDA and CDR2 SQIVND (reference sequence). CDR3 loop: CASSRTGWGANVLTF. The CDR3 nucleotides read TGTGCCAGTAGTAGGACAGGGTGGGGGGCCAACGTCCTGACTTTC.

By frequency in the sample, this clonotype is medium-sized (0.01 to 0.1%). The chain links TRBV20-1 to TRBJ1-2; a possible D gene is TRBD1 (5 bases). The V gene's germline CDR1 is DFQATT and CDR2 SNEGSKA (reference sequence). Trimming removed 3 bases from V and 2 bases from J, with 10 bases in between. The CDR3 contains 13 residues. The CDR3 loop reads CSARARANYGYTF. Here the CDR3 DNA reads TGCAGTGCTAGGGCCAGGGCAAACTATGGCTACACCTTC.

V and J are TRBV7-2 and TRBJ1-1, with TRBD1 matching over 8 bases. The J segment lost 3 bases and the V segment lost 2 bases, leaving 5 bases of the junction unmatched. The CDR3 runs to 15 residues. CDR1 and CDR2 from the germline V gene are SGHTA and FQGNSA. CDR3 protein: CASSLQGARHTEAFF. The CDR3 DNA reads as TGTGCCAGCAGCTTACAGGGGGCGCGGCACACTGAAGCTTTCTTT. The whole variable domain, filled in from reference TRBV7-2 and TRBJ1-1, reads GAGVSQSPSNKVTEKGKDVELRCDPISGHTALYWYRQSLGQGLEFLIYFQGNSAPDKSGLPSDRFSAERTGGSVSTLTIQRTQQEDSAVYLCASSLQGARHTEAFFGQGTRLTVV.

This clonotype was seen only a few times. This sequence joins TRBV20-1 and TRBJ2-5; D uncertain. V lost 4 bases, J lost 4 bases, and 16 bases lay in between. This CDR3 is built from 14 residues. The germline gives CDR1 DFQATT, CDR2 SNEGSKA (reference sequence). CDR3 protein: CSATPVEPRETQYF. The DNA of the CDR3 is TGCAGTGCTACCCCGGTAGAGCCCAGAGAGACCCAGTACTTC.

This clonotype was observed many times. This chain uses TRBV7-6 with TRBJ2-7; a weak D match, TRBD1 (5 bases). The V gene's germline CDR1 is SGHVS and CDR2 FNYEAQ. The length of the CDR3 is 13 residues. V lost 5 bases to trimming and J lost 1 base, with 9 bases between them. CDR3 nucleotide sequence: TGTGCCAGCAGCCTTGGACATTCCTACGAGCAGTACTTC. Protein product: CASSLGHSYEQYF.

This clonotype was detected ten times or more. This chain connects TRBV15 to TRBJ2-1; 13 nucleotides agree with TRBD2. The CDR3 spans 16 residues. After removal of 3 bases from V and 8 bases from J, the junction contained 7 bases not matched to a gene. Germline assignment: CDR1 LNHNV and CDR2 YYDKDF (reference sequence). The CDR3 nucleotides read TGTGCCACCAGCAGTAGGACTAGCGGGAGAGTATATGAGCAGTTCTTC. It translates to CATSSRTSGRVYEQFF.

This clonotype was recorded many times. The rearrangement uses TRBV20-1 and TRBJ2-5; 14 positions agree with TRBD2. The CDR3 loop spans 16 amino acids. Germline V lookup: CDR1 DFQATT, CDR2 SNEGSKA (reference sequence). The V segment lost 4 bases and the J segment 0 bases; nucleotides outside the gene matches: 4. For the CDR3, the DNA is TGCAGTGCTACCGGGACTAGCGGGAGAAACCAAGAGACCCAGTACTTC. Translated, it gives CSATGTSGRNQETQYF.

This clonotype was picked up many times. The chain links TRBV6-1 to TRBJ2-3; 10 bases match TRBD2. J was trimmed by 6 bases and V by 7 bases; bases with no gene match: 4. CDR1 is MNHNS and CDR2 is SASEGT in the germline V gene. The CDR3 is 13 amino acids. The CDR3 DNA reads TGTGCCAGCACTAGCGGGAGTTTGGATACGCAGTATTTT. Its translation: CASTSGSLDTQYF.

The table lists this clonotype with many counts. The V call is TRBV10-3, the J call TRBJ1-1; D gene ambiguous. The V gene's germline CDR1 is ENHRY and CDR2 SYGVKD. Trimming pared 0 bases from V and 2 bases from J, leaving 13 bases between. This CDR3 contains 16 residues. CDR3 DNA sequence: TGTGCCATCAGTGAGTCGTTGGCCCAGATAAACACTGAAGCTTTCTTT. Translating it yields CAISESLAQINTEAFF.

This clonotype was counted ten times or more. V and J are TRBV5-1 and TRBJ2-2; D uncertain. Trimming took off 0 bases at V and 0 bases at J, with 12 bases between the two ends. The CDR3 is made up of 17 amino acids. Germline values: CDR1 SGHRS, CDR2 YFSETQ. DNA for the CDR3: TGCGCCAGCAGCTTGGCCTTAGCAGATTCGAACACCGGGGAGCTGTTTTTT. Encoded protein: CASSLALADSNTGELFF.

This clonotype was recorded many times. The chain joins TRBV5-1 to TRBJ2-5; 9 bases map to TRBD1. The CDR3 is 16 residues long. V shed 3 bases, J shed 4 bases, and the junction held 10 bases outside the gene matches. From germline, CDR1 is SGHRS and CDR2 YFSETQ. Written as DNA, the CDR3 is TGCGCCAGCAGCTCGGACAGGGGAGGGGAAGGAGAGACCCAGTACTTC. Its translation: CASSSDRGGEGETQYF.